Each of the 24 T cell receptor beta chains below was sequenced from the same sample in a study of blood T cell repertoires in COVID-19. Assay used: immunoSEQ multiplex PCR; TCRdb lists only in-frame clones, some missing. The sample yields 250,000 to 300,000 clones, 82% seen once. Sequenced input: PBMCs or T cells enriched from blood (not recorded which). Source of these receptors: a man aged 35 to 55 who had been exposed to COVID-19.

The V and J genes are TRBV11-3 and TRBJ1-2, with D unclear. In germline, CDR1 is SGHNT, CDR2 YENEEA. Trimming took off 4 bases at V and 5 bases at J, with 8 bases between the two ends. CDR3 length: 12 residues. The CDR3 region is CASSSGPYGYTF. The CDR3 DNA reads TGTGCCAGCAGCTCAGGTCCGTATGGCTACACCTTC.

This rearrangement joins TRBV7-9 to TRBJ1-1, with a possible D match to TRBD1 (5 bases). The V end was cut by 6 bases, the J end by 4 bases, with 21 bases between. The CDR3 length is 16 residues. Germline-derived CDR1 and CDR2 are SEHNR and FQNEAQ (reference sequence). CDR3 DNA: TGTGCCAGCAGGCCAACAGTTGCGGGGGGGACCACTGAAGCTTTCTTT. Translation: CASRPTVAGGTTEAFF.

This chain joins TRBV12-5 and TRBJ2-3, with 13 bases lining up with TRBD2. Losses at the gene ends were 0 bases for V and 2 bases for J; bases not matched to a gene: 20. Germline assignment: CDR1 LGHNT and CDR2 FRNRAP. The CDR3 runs to 23 residues. The CDR3 coding sequence is TGTGCTAGTGGTTTGGTACATTATTTAGGACTAGCGGGAGTTGGGGTTTTCACAGATACGCAGTATTTT. It yields the protein CASGLVHYLGLAGVGVFTDTQYF.

The V call is TRBV5-1, the J call TRBJ1-3; 7 bases agree with TRBD1. The CDR3 totals 15 residues. V was clipped by 5 bases and J by 2 bases; unmatched bases: 7. CDR1 is SGHRS and CDR2 is YFSETQ in the germline V gene. The chain's CDR3 is CASRYGQAPGNTIYF. DNA of the CDR3: TGCGCCAGCAGATACGGACAGGCCCCTGGAAACACCATATATTTT.

The rearrangement links TRBV29-1 to TRBJ2-5; TRBD1 matches 8 bases. Germline V gene sequence: CDR1 SQVTM, CDR2 ANQGSEA. With 6 bases clipped from V and 4 bases from J, the junction kept 4 bases outside the gene matches. The CDR3 has 12 residues. CDR3 sequence reads: CSVIGQGETQYF. For the CDR3, the DNA is TGCAGCGTAATAGGACAGGGAGAGACCCAGTACTTC.

This chain links TRBV5-4 with TRBJ1-5, with D possibly being TRBD1 (6 bases). The V end lost 4 bases, the J end lost 7 bases, and 15 bases lay between the germline ends. Germline values: CDR1 SGHNT, CDR2 YYREEE (reference sequence). The CDR3 has 14 residues. CDR3 amino acids: CASSTDRAGQPQHF. In DNA form, the CDR3 reads TGTGCCAGCAGCACGGACAGAGCCGGACAGCCCCAGCATTTT.

The V call is TRBV20-1, the J call TRBJ1-5, with 8 nucleotides matching TRBD1. Losses at the gene ends were 3 bases for V and 5 bases for J; bases not matched to a gene: 6. CDR3 length: 14 residues. The germline V gene encodes CDR1 DFQATT and CDR2 SNEGSKA (reference sequence). The CDR3 sequence is CSASRAGGHQPQHF. DNA for the CDR3: TGCAGTGCTAGTCGTGCAGGGGGCCATCAGCCCCAGCATTTT.

The chain links TRBV6-4 to TRBJ2-5, with D perhaps TRBD2 (6 bases). The CDR3 spans 13 residues. Looked up from germline, CDR1 is MRHNA and CDR2 is SNTAGT. Trimming removed 6 bases from V and 7 bases from J, with 15 bases in between. Here the CDR3 reads CASSPRLGGTQYF. The CDR3 coding sequence is TGTGCCAGCAGCCCGAGACTAGGAGGGACCCAGTACTTC.

This rearrangement joins TRBV2 to TRBJ1-1; 10 nucleotides align to TRBD1. Germline lookup yields CDR1 SNHLY and CDR2 FYNNEI. The CDR3 covers 16 residues. Trimming cost V 5 bases and J 1 base; bases outside gene matches: 7. DNA of the CDR3: TGTGCCAGCAGTCTGGACAGGGGGTGGGGGAACACTGAAGCTTTCTTT. This translates into CASSLDRGWGNTEAFF. The full variable domain, completed using reference TRBV2 and TRBJ1-1, is EPEVTQTPSHQVTQMGQEVILRCVPISNHLYFYWYRQILGQKVEFLVSFYNNEISEKSEIFDDQFSVERPDGSNFTLKIRSTKLEDSAMYFCASSLDRGWGNTEAFFGQGTRLTVV.

This chain connects TRBV7-9 to TRBJ2-3, with D unresolved. The CDR3 is made up of 12 amino acids. Germline CDR1 reads SEHNR; CDR2 reads FQNEAQ (reference sequence). The V gene lost 4 bases and the J gene lost 5 bases, with 7 bases spanning the gap. The CDR3 DNA is TGTGCCAGCAGCTCGTCAGGAGATACGCAGTATTTT. Its protein product is CASSSSGDTQYF.

The V call is TRBV6-4, the J call TRBJ2-3, with a tentative D call TRBD2 (6 bases). Germline V lookup: CDR1 MRHNA, CDR2 SNTAGT. The CDR3 sequence is 15 residues long. The V end lost 3 bases, the J end lost 0 bases, and 10 bases lay between the germline ends. CDR3 sequence: CASSELASSTDTQYF. Written as DNA, the CDR3 is TGTGCCAGCAGTGAGCTAGCGTCCAGCACAGATACGCAGTATTTT.

The rearrangement joins TRBV21-1 to TRBJ2-7; TRBD2, the D gene given by the table, was not confirmed from the DNA. TRBV21-1 is noted as a pseudogene. This CDR3 region has 14 residues. The CDR3 sequence: CASTRLAGLYEQYF. DNA of the CDR3: TGTGCCAGCACTAGACTAGCGGGACTCTACGAGCAGTACTTC.

The rearrangement links TRBV3-1 (or the pseudogene TRBV3-2) to TRBJ2-7; tentative D call: TRBD2 (5 bases). This CDR3 is built from 13 residues. Trimming cost V 6 bases and J 3 bases, with 12 bases left between them. Per the germline V gene, CDR1 is LGHDT and CDR2 is YNNKEL (reference sequence). The CDR3 DNA is TGTGCCAGCAGTCACGGACGGGACTACGAGCAGTACTTC. It is translated as CASSHGRDYEQYF.

This clone was recorded only once. J is TRBJ1-2 and V is TRBV25-1, with 9 bases lining up with TRBD1. Per germline, CDR1 MGHDK and CDR2 SYGVNS. CDR3 length: 13 residues. The V gene end was trimmed by 5 bases and the J gene end by 4 bases; junction bases not matched to a gene: 2. CDR3 loop: CASSTGGVYGYTF. The CDR3 region has the DNA TGTGCCAGCAGTACAGGGGGCGTCTATGGCTACACCTTC.

The V and J genes are TRBV7-9 and TRBJ1-5; 7 bases align to TRBD1. The germline gives CDR1 SEHNR, CDR2 FQNEAQ (reference sequence). CDR3 length: 15 residues. Germline trimming cut 0 bases from V and 7 bases from J; bases unmatched to any gene: 6. CDR3 sequence reads: CASSLAGQFGQPQHF. CDR3 in DNA: TGTGCCAGCAGCTTAGCGGGACAGTTTGGGCAGCCCCAGCATTTT.

Only a few counts were recorded for this clone. This chain links TRBV4-1 with TRBJ1-4; D gene unclear. CDR1 and CDR2 (germline): MGHRA, YSYEKL. The V end was cut by 4 bases, the J end by 10 bases, with 19 bases between. The length of the CDR3 is 15 residues. The CDR3 loop is CASSLWEGMWGKLFF. The DNA of the CDR3 is TGCGCCAGCAGCCTCTGGGAGGGAATGTGGGGAAAACTGTTTTTT.

The chain is built from TRBV27 and TRBJ1-1; D not certain. The CDR3 has 13 amino acids. CDR1 MNHEY and CDR2 SMNVEV come from the germline V gene (reference sequence). V was trimmed by 5 bases and J by 5 bases, leaving 12 bases between them. This chain's CDR3 is CASSLRGWTEAFF. The CDR3 DNA reads TGTGCCAGCAGTCTGCGGGGTTGGACTGAAGCTTTCTTT.

The chain employs TRBV29-1 and TRBJ1-1; maybe TRBD1 (5 bases). The CDR3 contains 13 residues. Germline CDR1 and CDR2: SQVTM and ANQGSEA. Trimming cost V 2 bases and J 1 base, with 8 bases left between them. The CDR3 loop reads CSVELGANTEAFF. CDR3 bases: TGCAGCGTTGAATTAGGGGCGAACACTGAAGCTTTCTTT.

V is TRBV27 and J is TRBJ2-7, with TRBD1 matching over 7 bases. Germline trimming cut 2 bases from V and 1 base from J; bases unmatched to any gene: 5. The germline V gene encodes CDR1 MNHEY and CDR2 SMNVEV (reference sequence). The length of the CDR3 is 15 residues. CDR3 nucleotide sequence: TGTGCCAGCAGTTTACAGGGGGTGGGGTCCTACGAGCAGTACTTC. It codes for CASSLQGVGSYEQYF.

This chain connects TRBV9 to TRBJ1-4; no clear D gene. CDR1 and CDR2 from the germline V gene are SGDLS and YYNGEE. The V end lost 4 bases, the J end lost 2 bases, and 15 bases lay between the germline ends. This CDR3 has 16 residues. In DNA, the CDR3 is TGTGCCAGCAGCCCCTGGGAGGGCCGTACTAATGAAAAACTGTTTTTT. It codes for CASSPWEGRTNEKLFF.

The genes are TRBV7-3 and TRBJ1-1, with D unclear. V shed 1 base and J shed 1 base, with 4 bases lying between them. This CDR3 contains 13 residues. The germline gives CDR1 SGHTA, CDR2 FQGTGA. The CDR3 coding sequence is TGTGCCAGCAGCTTAAACGGGAACACTGAAGCTTTCTTT. Translating gives CASSLNGNTEAFF.

This clone was counted a single time. The rearrangement uses TRBV18 and TRBJ2-7; D is possibly TRBD2 (5 bases). This CDR3 contains 13 residues. Trimming left V 3 bases short and J 6 bases short, with 12 bases between. Germline values: CDR1 KGHSH, CDR2 LQKENI. This CDR3 is CASSPGLGVEQYF. As DNA, the CDR3 is TGTGCCAGCTCACCCGGGCTCGGGGTCGAGCAGTACTTC.

On this clone itself: The same CDR3 can be traced to other DNA sequences in this sample. Here the CDR3 DNA reads TGTGCCAGCAGCCTTAGACAGGGGTTCGGAGCCTTCTTT. The encoded protein is CASSLRQGFGAFF. The chain joins TRBV7-9 to TRBJ1-1; 8 nucleotides agree with TRBD1. The CDR3 has 13 amino acids. Germline trimming cut 5 bases from V and 14 bases from J; bases unmatched to any gene: 13. Germline assignment: CDR1 SEHNR and CDR2 FQNEAQ (reference sequence).

The V call is TRBV10-3, the J call TRBJ2-1, with no clear D. The CDR3 runs to 13 residues. In germline, CDR1 is ENHRY, CDR2 SYGVKD. Trimming took off 0 bases at V and 8 bases at J, with 8 bases between the two ends. CDR3 residues: CAISESSIDEQFF. CDR3 nucleotide sequence: TGTGCCATCAGTGAGTCAAGCATCGATGAGCAGTTCTTC.